These 32 T cell receptor beta chains were sequenced from one sample in a study of blood T cell repertoires in COVID-19. Some clones are missing from TCRdb's copy, which holds only in-frame ones; the method was immunoSEQ multiplex PCR. The sample carries some 42,000 clones, 92% recorded once. The sample comprised peripheral blood. The receptor source for this set is a middle-aged man with active COVID-19.

Only one count was recorded for this clone. This chain uses TRBV6-2 or TRBV6-3 with TRBJ1-2; weak D call: TRBD1 (5 bases). This CDR3 contains 15 residues. V gave up 2 bases and J gave up 7 bases, with 17 bases separating them. Germline lookup yields CDR1 MNHEY and CDR2 SVGEGT. In DNA, the CDR3 is TGTGCCAGCAGTTACGAAGGAGCGACAGTACTTGGCTACACCTTC. Translating gives CASSYEGATVLGYTF.

Notes on this clone: The junction does not match germline at one end; this may be a read error. The same CDR3 also results from other DNA sequences found in this sample. CDR3 in amino acids: CASSEVTSGSGQTQYF. The CDR3 DNA reads as TGTGCCAGCAGCGAAGTCACTAGCGGGAGCGGCCAGACCCAGTACTTC. The chain joins TRBV6-1 to TRBJ2-5; 11 bases match TRBD2. CDR1 is MNHNS, CDR2 SASEGT, per germline. The CDR3 consists of 16 residues.

This chain joins TRBV25-1 and TRBJ2-7, with D maybe TRBD1 (5 bases). The germline CDR1 and CDR2 sequences are MGHDK and SYGVNS. Between the trimmed V and J ends, which lost 6 bases and 6 bases, there was a span of 15 bases. The CDR3 length is 13 residues. CDR3 sequence (DNA): TGTGCCAGCAGCACTACAACAGGACGCGAGCAGTACTTC. Translation: CASSTTTGREQYF.

The chain recombines TRBV6-5 with TRBJ1-2; 8 bases line up with TRBD1. Germline V gene data show CDR1 as MNHEY and CDR2 as SVGAGI. V was clipped by 5 bases and J by 3 bases; unmatched bases: 5. The length of the CDR3 is 14 residues. The CDR3 DNA follows: TGTGCCAGCAGTCGACAGGGGTCGGACTATGGCTACACCTTC. Amino acid sequence: CASSRQGSDYGYTF.

This rearrangement joins TRBV15 to TRBJ2-6; no reliable D call. Trimming left V 0 bases short and J 2 bases short, with 8 bases between. Per germline, CDR1 LNHNV and CDR2 YYDKDF (reference sequence). This CDR3 has 16 residues. For the CDR3, the DNA is TGTGCCACCAGCAGAGATAGAGTCACTGGGGCCAACGTCCTGACTTTC. Translated, it gives CATSRDRVTGANVLTF. The full variable domain, completed using reference TRBV15 and TRBJ2-6, is DAMVIQNPRYQVTQFGKPVTLSCSQTLNHNVMYWYQQKSSQAPKLLFHYYDKDFNNEADTPDNFQSRRPNTSFCFLDIRSPGLGDTAMYLCATSRDRVTGANVLTFGAGSRLTVL.

The chain combines TRBV6-4 with TRBJ2-2; possibly TRBD2 for D (6 bases). The CDR3 sequence is 15 residues long. Germline lookup yields CDR1 MRHNA and CDR2 SNTAGT. The V end was cut by 3 bases, the J end by 2 bases, with 10 bases between. As DNA, the CDR3 is TGTGCCAGCAGTGAGGAGGGTGGTAACACCGGGGAGCTGTTTTTT. It codes for CASSEEGGNTGELFF.

Notes on this clone: The junction differs from germline at one of its ends, possibly a read error. The V call is TRBV6-5, the J call TRBJ1-1; 9 bases map to TRBD1. The V gene's germline CDR1 is MNHEY and CDR2 SVGAGI. This CDR3 spans 13 amino acids. CDR3: CASSRKQGAEAFF. CDR3 in DNA: TGTGCCAGCAGTCGAAAACAGGGGGCTGAGGCTTTCTTT.

This clone was seen just once. This chain uses TRBV30 with TRBJ1-4; D is possibly TRBD1 (5 bases). V lost 2 bases to trimming and J lost 4 bases, with 14 bases between them. Germline V gene data show CDR1 as GTSNPN and CDR2 as SVGIG (reference sequence). The CDR3 runs to 15 residues. CDR3 region: CAWSLSTVNNEKLFF. The CDR3 nucleotides read TGTGCCTGGAGTCTATCGACAGTTAATAATGAAAAACTGTTTTTT.

The sample holds one count of this clone. The gene calls are TRBV27 and TRBJ2-1, with TRBD2 matching over 11 bases. This CDR3 contains 16 residues. Germline trimming cut 4 bases from V and 4 bases from J; bases unmatched to any gene: 6. Germline lookup yields CDR1 MNHEY and CDR2 SMNVEV (reference sequence). CDR3 nucleotide sequence: TGTGCCAGCAGTTCCAAAACTAGCGGGAGTTACAATGAGCAGTTCTTC. Amino acids: CASSSKTSGSYNEQFF.

The rearrangement links TRBV18 to TRBJ2-5, with TRBD2 as a possible D gene (6 bases). The CDR3 sequence is 14 residues long. Germline CDR1 reads KGHSH; CDR2 reads LQKENI. Trimming removed 2 bases from V and 2 bases from J, with 9 bases in between. The chain's CDR3 is CASSPAGIQETQYF. DNA for the CDR3: TGTGCCAGCTCACCAGCGGGGATTCAAGAGACCCAGTACTTC.

The chain uses TRBV5-6 and TRBJ2-5; 7 bases are shared with TRBD1. The V gene's germline CDR1 is SGHDT and CDR2 YYEEEE. Trimming at V came to 2 bases and at J to 5 bases, leaving 3 bases not matched to a gene. The CDR3 has 13 residues. CDR3 sequence reads: CASSFTRGETQYF. CDR3 DNA sequence: TGTGCCAGCAGCTTTACCAGGGGGGAGACCCAGTACTTC.

The CDR3 sequence: CASSWGQPTSPLHF. For the CDR3, the DNA is TGTGCCAGCAGTTGGGGACAGCCGACTTCACCCCTCCACTTT. The chain links TRBV28 to TRBJ1-6; 7 positions match TRBD1. This CDR3 is built from 14 residues. The germline CDR1 and CDR2 sequences are MDHEN and SYDVKM. J was trimmed by 9 bases and V by 4 bases; bases with no gene match: 6.

This chain links TRBV7-2 with TRBJ2-1, with 9 bases identical to TRBD2. The germline V gene encodes CDR1 SGHTA and CDR2 FQGNSA. The V and J ends lost 3 bases and 8 bases, in that order; junction bases with no gene match: 8. The CDR3 is 15 residues long. The CDR3 DNA follows: TGTGCCAGCAGCTTGGCCGGGACTAGCATCGATGAGCAGTTCTTC. This codes for CASSLAGTSIDEQFF.

The chain is built from TRBV10-3 and TRBJ2-2; maybe TRBD1 (5 bases). CDR1 ENHRY and CDR2 SYGVKD come from the germline V gene. With 7 bases removed from V and 2 bases from J, the gap between germline ends came to 11 bases. The CDR3 has 14 residues. DNA of the CDR3: TGTGCCATCACTACGACAGAAAACACCGGGGAGCTGTTTTTT. Its translation: CAITTTENTGELFF.

This chain joins TRBV5-1 and TRBJ2-7; maybe TRBD1 (5 bases). Trimming removed 0 bases at V and 7 bases at J, with 11 bases between. There are 13 residues in the CDR3. Germline lookup yields CDR1 SGHRS and CDR2 YFSETQ. The CDR3 region is CASSLGADREQYF. In DNA form, the CDR3 reads TGCGCCAGCAGCTTGGGGGCAGACAGAGAGCAGTACTTC.

This rearrangement joins TRBV28 to TRBJ1-3, with 7 bases matching TRBD1. CDR3 length equals 15 residues. CDR1 is MDHEN and CDR2 is SYDVKM in the germline V gene. V was clipped by 6 bases and J by 0 bases; unmatched bases: 5. CDR3 amino acids: CASRRDRSSGNTIYF. For the CDR3, the DNA is TGTGCCAGCAGAAGGGACAGAAGCTCTGGAAACACCATATATTTT.

CDR3 region: CASNEDRGDTDTQYF. As DNA, the CDR3 is TGTGCCAGCAACGAGGACAGGGGCGACACAGATACGCAGTATTTT. The chain is built from TRBV2 and TRBJ2-3; the match to TRBD1 covers 9 bases. This CDR3 has 15 residues. Losses at the gene ends were 7 bases for V and 2 bases for J; bases not matched to a gene: 7. Germline lookup yields CDR1 SNHLY and CDR2 FYNNEI.

In its sample, this clone was seen a few times. The rearrangement joins TRBV6-5 to TRBJ1-2; D is undetermined. The CDR3 sequence is 12 residues long. The V end was cut by 6 bases, the J end by 7 bases, with 12 bases between. CDR1 MNHEY and CDR2 SVGAGI come from the germline V gene. Written as DNA, the CDR3 is TGTGCCAGCAGCGTGTACTTATCTGGCTACACCTTC. It codes for CASSVYLSGYTF.

The chain joins TRBV7-9 to TRBJ1-5; TRBD1 agrees at 10 bases. The V and J ends lost 1 base and 1 base, in that order; junction bases with no gene match: 4. Germline CDR1 SEHNR, CDR2 FQNEAQ (reference sequence). This CDR3 spans 17 amino acids. The CDR3 loop is CASSLETGGTSNQPQHF. In nucleotides, the CDR3 is TGTGCCAGCAGCTTAGAGACAGGGGGCACCAGCAATCAGCCCCAGCATTTT.

The chain has TRBV4-2 and TRBJ2-1; the match to TRBD2 covers 13 bases. Germline V lookup: CDR1 LGHNA, CDR2 YNFKEQ. Losses at the gene ends were 0 bases for V and 10 bases for J; bases not matched to a gene: 15. CDR3 length: 19 amino acids. The CDR3 DNA follows: TGTGCCAGCAGCCAAGAATTTAGGGCCAGACTAGCGGGAGGCTGGGAGCAGTTCTTC. The encoded protein is CASSQEFRARLAGGWEQFF.

The CDR3 loop reads CASSQAGLNQPQHF. The CDR3 DNA reads as TGTGCCAGCAGCCAAGCAGGCCTCAATCAGCCCCAGCATTTT. The rearrangement links TRBV14 to TRBJ1-5, with no clear D. This CDR3 has 14 amino acids. Germline V gene lookup returns CDR1 SGHDN and CDR2 FVKESK. V was shortened by 1 base and J by 3 bases, with 7 bases between the two germline ends.

The chain has TRBV19 and TRBJ2-3; D perhaps matches TRBD2 (6 bases). The CDR3 sequence is 14 residues long. V dropped 8 bases and J dropped 2 bases, with 14 bases sitting between them. Germline assignment: CDR1 LNHDA and CDR2 SQIVND (reference sequence). The CDR3: CASSSGPNTDTQYF. The CDR3 DNA is TGTGCCAGTTCCAGCGGGCCGAACACAGATACGCAGTATTTT.

The chain recombines TRBV19 with TRBJ1-5; D perhaps matches TRBD1 (5 bases). CDR3 length equals 18 residues. The V end lost 5 bases, the J end lost 4 bases, and 24 bases lay between the germline ends. Germline lookup yields CDR1 LNHDA and CDR2 SQIVND (reference sequence). The CDR3 region has the DNA TGTGCCAGTAGTTTCCAGGGTGCTATGGCGGGGGAAAATCAGCCCCAGCATTTT. As protein: CASSFQGAMAGENQPQHF. Variable domain in full (rest from reference TRBV19 and TRBJ1-5): DGGITQSPKYLFRKEGQNVTLSCEQNLNHDAMYWYRQDPGQGLRLIYYSQIVNDFQKGDIAEGYSVSREKKESFPLTVTSAQKNPTAFYLCASSFQGAMAGENQPQHFGDGTRLSIL.

V is TRBV28 and J is TRBJ2-7; D is ambiguous. The CDR3 runs 13 residues. The V gene's germline CDR1 is MDHEN and CDR2 SYDVKM. Trimming stripped 7 bases from V and 0 bases from J, with 10 bases between. As DNA, the CDR3 is TGTGCCAGCACCCCCCCCAGCTCCTACGAGCAGTACTTC. This gives the protein CASTPPSSYEQYF.

The J gene is TRBJ2-2, the V gene TRBV3-1 (or the pseudogene TRBV3-2), with 7 bases aligning to TRBD2. The trim removed 0 bases at V and 6 bases at J, leaving 1 base unmatched. CDR3 size: 14 residues. Germline assignment: CDR1 LGHDT and CDR2 YNNKEL (reference sequence). The CDR3 protein is CASSQEGGAGELFF. CDR3 DNA: TGTGCCAGCAGCCAAGAGGGGGGGGCCGGGGAGCTGTTTTTT.

V usage is TRBV4-1 and J usage is TRBJ2-5; D remains unclear. V gave up 0 bases and J gave up 13 bases, with 21 bases separating them. Germline V gene data show CDR1 as MGHRA and CDR2 as YSYEKL. The CDR3 is 15 residues long. CDR3: CASSQDLLFAPLRYF. The CDR3 DNA reads TGCGCCAGCAGCCAAGATCTTCTATTCGCCCCCCTTCGGTACTTC.

The V call is TRBV19, the J call TRBJ2-3; TRBD2 agrees at 12 bases. The CDR3 is 17 amino acids. Unmatched junction bases numbered 9, after V lost 5 bases and J lost 3 bases. Germline assignment: CDR1 LNHDA and CDR2 SQIVND (reference sequence). The chain's CDR3 is CASSLYAGLAGTDTQYF. The DNA for the CDR3 is TGTGCCAGTAGTCTATACGCAGGACTAGCGGGAACAGATACGCAGTATTTT.

J is TRBJ1-1 and V is TRBV2, with a weak D call TRBD1 (5 bases). The CDR3 consists of 13 residues. CDR1 SNHLY and CDR2 FYNNEI come from the germline V gene. Deletions cut 6 bases from V and 1 base from J, with 9 bases between. This CDR3 is CASSRDSNTEAFF. DNA for the CDR3: TGTGCCAGCAGCAGGGACTCGAACACTGAAGCTTTCTTT. The entire variable domain, with the rest obtained from reference TRBV2 and TRBJ1-1, is as follows: EPEVTQTPSHQVTQMGQEVILRCVPISNHLYFYWYRQILGQKVEFLVSFYNNEISEKSEIFDDQFSVERPDGSNFTLKIRSTKLEDSAMYFCASSRDSNTEAFFGQGTRLTVV.

This clone showed up just a few times. The rearrangement uses TRBV6-6 and TRBJ1-5; 7 bases are shared with TRBD1. V lost 6 bases to trimming and J lost 9 bases; unmatched junction nucleotides: 11. Germline CDR1 and CDR2: MNHNY and SVGAGI (reference sequence). The CDR3 contains 14 residues. The DNA of the CDR3 is TGTGCCAGCAGCCAGGGACAGACCTTTGGGCCCCAGCATTTT. Encoded protein: CASSQGQTFGPQHF.

The chain combines TRBV5-6 with TRBJ1-1; D gene unclear. From germline, CDR1 is SGHDT and CDR2 YYEEEE. This CDR3 is 11 amino acids long. Trimming shortened V by 3 bases and J by 3 bases, and 3 bases separated the two germline ends. CDR3 nucleotides: TGTGCCAGCAGCTCGTACACTGAAGCTTTCTTT. This translates into CASSSYTEAFF. Full variable domain (rest looked up from reference TRBV5-6 and TRBJ1-1): DAGVTQSPTHLIKTRGQQVTLRCSPKSGHDTVSWYQQALGQGPQFIFQYYEEEERQRGNFPDRFSGHQFPNYSSELNVNALLLGDSALYLCASSSYTEAFFGQGTRLTVV.

Here the CDR3 reads CASSGTEDSPLHF. CDR3 bases: TGTGCCAGCTCCGGGACAGAAGATTCACCCCTCCACTTT. The chain combines TRBV18 with TRBJ1-6; 7 bases are a match to TRBD1. CDR1 and CDR2 (germline): KGHSH, LQKENI. The CDR3 sequence is 13 residues long. Trimming removed 6 bases from V and 8 bases from J; junction bases left unmatched: 4.

The chain has TRBV27 and TRBJ1-1; perhaps TRBD1 as D (6 bases). Germline CDR1 is MNHEY and CDR2 is SMNVEV (reference sequence). The V end lost 2 bases, the J end lost 1 base, and 14 bases lay between the germline ends. The CDR3 totals 16 residues. For the CDR3, the DNA is TGTGCCAGCAGTTTAGTGGGGGGGCTAGGGAACACTGAAGCTTTCTTT. Translating gives CASSLVGGLGNTEAFF.